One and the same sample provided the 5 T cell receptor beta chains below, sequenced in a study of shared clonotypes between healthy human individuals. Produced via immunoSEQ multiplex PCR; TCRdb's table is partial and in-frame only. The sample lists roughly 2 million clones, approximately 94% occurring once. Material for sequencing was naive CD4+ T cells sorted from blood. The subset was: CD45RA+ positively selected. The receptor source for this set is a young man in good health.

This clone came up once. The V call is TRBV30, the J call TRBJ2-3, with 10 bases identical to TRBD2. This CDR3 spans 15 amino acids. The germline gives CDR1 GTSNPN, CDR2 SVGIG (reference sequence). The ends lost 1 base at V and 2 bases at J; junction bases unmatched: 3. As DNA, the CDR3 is TGTGCCTGGAGTGGAGCGGGAGGGTACACAGATACGCAGTATTTT. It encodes CAWSGAGGYTDTQYF.

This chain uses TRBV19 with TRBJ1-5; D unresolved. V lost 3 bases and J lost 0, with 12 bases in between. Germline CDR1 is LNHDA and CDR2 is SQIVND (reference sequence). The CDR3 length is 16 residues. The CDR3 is CASSIPLGNSNQPQHF. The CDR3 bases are TGTGCCAGTAGTATCCCATTGGGTAATAGCAATCAGCCCCAGCATTTT.

CDR3 sequence reads: CAWSWTGFFYGYTF. As DNA, the CDR3 is TGTGCCTGGAGTTGGACAGGTTTCTTCTATGGCTACACCTTC. The chain combines TRBV30 with TRBJ1-2; 7 positions match TRBD1. The germline gives CDR1 GTSNPN, CDR2 SVGIG (reference sequence). V was clipped by 2 bases and J by 4 bases; unmatched bases: 7. There are 14 residues in the CDR3.

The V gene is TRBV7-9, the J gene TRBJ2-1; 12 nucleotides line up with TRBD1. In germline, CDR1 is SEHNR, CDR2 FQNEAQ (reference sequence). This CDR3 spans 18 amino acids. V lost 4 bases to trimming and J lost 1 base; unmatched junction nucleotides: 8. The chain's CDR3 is CASSSGQGAVLSYNEQFF. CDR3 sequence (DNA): TGTGCCAGCAGCTCGGGACAGGGGGCAGTTCTATCCTACAATGAGCAGTTCTTC. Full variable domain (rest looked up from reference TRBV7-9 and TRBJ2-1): DTGVSQNPRHKITKRGQNVTFRCDPISEHNRLYWYRQTLGQGPEFLTYFQNEAQLEKSRLLSDRFSAERPKGSFSTLEIQRTEQGDSAMYLCASSSGQGAVLSYNEQFFGPGTRLTVL.

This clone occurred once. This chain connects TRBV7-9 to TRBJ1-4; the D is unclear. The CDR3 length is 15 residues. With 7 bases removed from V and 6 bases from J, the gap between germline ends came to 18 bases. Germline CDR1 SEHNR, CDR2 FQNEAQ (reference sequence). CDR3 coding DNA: TGTGCCAGCACCGTCGCCGGGGATTACGATGAAAAACTGTTTTTT. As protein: CASTVAGDYDEKLFF.